The 16 T cell receptor beta chains below come from one sample, sequenced in a study of blood T cells in healthy people across ages. It was with a sample-barcoded 5' primer and a J-beta primer mix that a second PCR of roughly 6 to 12 cycles was run. TCRdb recomputed calls from the 5' RACE reads with MiXCR, one row per CDR3 protein. The table records about 540,000 distinct CDR3 sequences, 24% of them present only once. This sample also appeared in a second study, on T cells of mothers and their children.

The sample was blood. The receptors originated from a boy between 5 and 17 years old in good health.

This clonotype showed up just a few times. The chain has TRBV12-3 or TRBV12-4 and TRBJ2-1, with D uncertain. Trimming left V 2 bases short and J 0 bases short, with 11 bases between. This CDR3 is built from 16 residues. The DNA for the CDR3 is TGTGCCAGCAGTTTATCCCAGAGAGGCTCCTACAATGAGCAGTTCTTC. Its protein is CASSLSQRGSYNEQFF.

A few counts support this clonotype. V gene TRBV27 combines with J gene TRBJ1-2, with D perhaps matching TRBD1 (5 bases). The germline V gene has CDR1 MNHEY and CDR2 SMNVEV (reference sequence). The V end lost 6 bases, the J end lost 2 bases, and 16 bases lay between the germline ends. This CDR3 region has 15 residues. The CDR3 sequence is CASRTAGTHNYGYTF. The CDR3 DNA is TGTGCCAGCAGGACTGCCGGGACCCACAACTATGGCTACACCTTC.

V and J are TRBV7-9 and TRBJ2-4; a possible D gene is TRBD2 (6 bases). Germline assignment: CDR1 SEHNR and CDR2 FQNEAQ (reference sequence). The CDR3 is 15 residues long. V was pared by 3 bases and J by 4 bases, with 13 bases between. CDR3 in DNA: TGTGCCAGCAGCTTCGCATTAGCGGATAAAAACATTCAGTACTTC. It specifies CASSFALADKNIQYF.

This clonotype was observed a few times. The chain links TRBV20-1 to TRBJ1-6; D is undetermined. CDR3 size: 12 residues. V was shortened by 6 bases and J by 7 bases, with 10 bases between the two germline ends. CDR1 and CDR2 from the germline V gene are DFQATT and SNEGSKA (reference sequence). CDR3 sequence (DNA): TGCAGTGCCCCCCGGAGAAATTCACCCCTCCACTTT. This encodes CSAPRRNSPLHF.

Comments on this clonotype: Germline is not matched at one junction end, which may reflect a read error. The chain joins TRBV28 to TRBJ2-5; D may be TRBD2 (5 bases). CDR3 length equals 11 residues. CDR1 MDHEN and CDR2 SYDVKM come from the germline V gene. The CDR3 sequence: CASSLRLAKFF. The DNA for the CDR3 is TGTGCCAGCAGTTTACGCCTAGCTAAGTTCTTC. Filled out from reference TRBV28 and TRBJ2-5, the complete variable domain reads DVKVTQSSRYLVKRTGEKVFLECVQDMDHENMFWYRQDPGLGLRLIYFSYDVKMKEKGDIPEGYSVSREKKERFSLILESASTNQTSMYLCASSLRLAKFFGPGTRLLVL.

This clonotype was recorded many times. V usage is TRBV28 and J usage is TRBJ2-4; no definite D call. Per the germline V gene, CDR1 is MDHEN and CDR2 is SYDVKM. V was shortened by 4 bases and J by 3 bases, with 10 bases between the two germline ends. The CDR3 runs 14 residues. Here the CDR3 DNA reads TGTGCCAGCAGTTCGACGGGTAGCAAAAACATTCAGTACTTC. Translating it yields CASSSTGSKNIQYF. The full variable domain, in which reference TRBV28 and TRBJ2-4 provide the parts outside the CDR3, is DVKVTQSSRYLVKRTGEKVFLECVQDMDHENMFWYRQDPGLGLRLIYFSYDVKMKEKGDIPEGYSVSREKKERFSLILESASTNQTSMYLCASSSTGSKNIQYFGAGTRLSVL.

Notes on this clonotype: One end of the junction varies from germline; a read error may be responsible. Here the CDR3 DNA reads TGTGCCACCAGCCCGCCCCTTCGGGCAGATACGCAGTACTTT. It specifies CATSPPLRADTQYF. The chain recombines TRBV24-1 with TRBJ2-3; D remains unclear. Germline V gene lookup returns CDR1 KGHDR and CDR2 SFDVKD. The CDR3 runs 14 residues.

This clonotype was recorded a few times. The V gene is TRBV5-6, the J gene TRBJ2-4, with TRBD1 as a possible D gene (7 bases). From germline, CDR1 is SGHDT and CDR2 YYEEEE. Trimming pared 0 bases from V and 8 bases from J, leaving 15 bases between. This CDR3 comprises 15 residues. CDR3 in DNA: TGTGCCAGCAGCTTGGCCACCAGGGGGGAATACATTCAGTACTTC. It translates to CASSLATRGEYIQYF.

This clonotype was counted a few times. The chain carries TRBV20-1 and TRBJ2-5; 13 bases match TRBD2. The J call may be in error: the DNA end matches TRBJ2-7 better. The CDR3 extends over 15 amino acids. From germline, CDR1 is DFQATT and CDR2 SNEGSKA (reference sequence). The CDR3 DNA reads as TGCAGTGCCCCGGGACTAGCGGGGAAATCCTACGAGCAGTACTTC. Protein: CSAPGLAGKSYEQYF.

The chain uses TRBV5-4 and TRBJ2-1; TRBD2 matches 9 bases. This CDR3 has 16 amino acids. Germline CDR1 SGHNT, CDR2 YYREEE (reference sequence). V gave up 4 bases and J gave up 7 bases; unmatched junction bases: 12. CDR3 in DNA: TGTGCCAGCAGCGGTCTCGCGGGAGGGCTGGGGAATGAGCAGTTCTTC. The encoded protein is CASSGLAGGLGNEQFF.

This chain links TRBV6-6 with TRBJ2-4; D is ambiguous. The CDR3 contains 17 residues. Germline CDR1 MNHNY, CDR2 SVGAGI (reference sequence). With 2 bases removed from V and 0 bases from J, the gap between germline ends came to 14 bases. The CDR3 DNA sequence: TGTGCCAGCAGTTACACAAGAGGTCAACTAGCCAAAAACATTCAGTACTTC. It codes for CASSYTRGQLAKNIQYF.

A few counts support this clonotype. The rearrangement joins TRBV7-2 to TRBJ1-2; D gene unclear. V was clipped by 5 bases and J by 7 bases, with 17 bases between them. The CDR3 contains 14 residues. From germline, CDR1 is SGHTA and CDR2 FQGNSA. CDR3 in amino acids: CASSPLLGAGGYTF. The CDR3 DNA reads as TGTGCCAGCAGCCCCCTCTTGGGAGCAGGTGGCTACACCTTC. Looking up the rest from reference TRBV7-2 and TRBJ1-2 gives the full variable domain: GAGVSQSPSNKVTEKGKDVELRCDPISGHTALYWYRQSLGQGLEFLIYFQGNSAPDKSGLPSDRFSAERTGGSVSTLTIQRTQQEDSAVYLCASSPLLGAGGYTFGSGTRLTVV.

This clonotype has a handful of counts. J is TRBJ2-1 and V is TRBV5-5; 8 bases are shared with TRBD2. The CDR3 sequence is 15 residues long. J gave up 3 bases and V 4 bases, and 6 bases lay outside the gene matches. Germline-derived CDR1 and CDR2 are SGHKS and YYEKEE (reference sequence). The CDR3 loop is CASSLGRGYYNEQFF. The CDR3, as DNA: TGTGCCAGCAGCCTCGGGAGGGGCTACTACAATGAGCAGTTCTTC.

This clonotype was seen ten or more times. V is TRBV3-1 and J is TRBJ2-1; D might be TRBD2 (6 bases). This CDR3 spans 17 amino acids. Trimming took 0 bases from V and 0 from J, leaving 12 bases between them. The germline CDR1 and CDR2 sequences are LGHDT and YNNKEL (reference sequence). The CDR3 DNA follows: TGTGCCAGCAGCCAAGAGAGGACTACTAGCTCCTACAATGAGCAGTTCTTC. Its translation is CASSQERTTSSYNEQFF.

This clonotype was counted a few times. V and J are TRBV18 and TRBJ2-7, with 8 bases that match TRBD1. The germline V gene encodes CDR1 KGHSH and CDR2 LQKENI. The V and J ends lost 7 bases and 4 bases, in that order; junction bases with no gene match: 12. The length of the CDR3 is 15 residues. The CDR3: CASCEGGTGGYEQYF. CDR3 coding DNA: TGTGCCAGCTGCGAAGGGGGGACAGGAGGATACGAGCAGTACTTC.

The chain links TRBV27 to TRBJ2-7, with 7 bases lining up with TRBD2. Trimming removed 6 bases from V and 2 bases from J; junction bases left unmatched: 7. The CDR3 is 14 residues long. The germline V gene encodes CDR1 MNHEY and CDR2 SMNVEV (reference sequence). In nucleotides, the CDR3 is TGTGCCAGCAGCCCTAGCGGCCTAACCTACGAGCAGTACTTC. Translated: CASSPSGLTYEQYF.